The rows below give T cell receptor beta chains drawn from one sample of a study of T cell changes during pregnancy in multiple sclerosis. Libraries were prepared by immunoSEQ multiplex PCR; TCRdb keeps only in-frame clonotypes and omits some of them. The profile shows 30,000 or so clones, roughly 87% of them singletons. Material: CD8+ T cells from peripheral blood mononuclear cells, obtained in the first trimester of pregnancy. The source is a female donor with multiple sclerosis, enrolled in a pregnancy study. Each CDR3 is given with its conserved first and last residue. The D gene is left open where the match is weak. Size is stated for part of the rows, as once, few or many counts, or as a class when the clone is expanded.

j_call,v_call,d_call,clone_size,cdr3_nt,cdr3_aa
TRBJ2-2,TRBV30,TRBD2,once,TGTGCCTGGTGGAGGCATCTAGCGGGAGAGGCGAGCGGGGAGCTGTTTTTT,CAWWRHLAGEASGELFF
TRBJ2-7,TRBV6-6,.,.,TGTGCCAGCAGGGCCGGAGAATCCTACGAGCAGTACTTC,CASRAGESYEQYF
TRBJ2-5,TRBV7-9,TRBD2,.,TGTGCCAGCAGCTCGACTAGCGGGAGGTTCCAAGAGACCCAGTACTTC,CASSSTSGRFQETQYF
TRBJ2-5,TRBV5-1,TRBD2,.,TGCGCCAGCAGCCCAACTAGCGGGAGGAGCCAAGAGACCCAGTACTTC,CASSPTSGRSQETQYF
TRBJ1-2,TRBV27,.,.,TGTGCCAGCAGTACAGGACATGGCTACACCTTC,CASSTGHGYTF
TRBJ2-3,TRBV6-4,.,.,TGTGCCAGCACCGAGGGTTCTAGCCCCACAGATACGCAGTATTTT,CASTEGSSPTDTQYF
TRBJ2-7,TRBV28,TRBD2,.,TGTGCCAGCAGGGGGGGAGGGGCCTACGAGCAGTACTTC,CASRGGGAYEQYF
TRBJ1-5,TRBV21-1,.,.,TGTGCCAGCAGCTTACTTGAGGGGGACAGGGGTAGACAGCCCCAGCATTTT,CASSLLEGDRGRQPQHF
TRBJ2-1,TRBV6-1,TRBD2,.,TGTGCCAGCAGTGAAGGGGTAGCGGGAGACGAGCAGTTCTTC,CASSEGVAGDEQFF
TRBJ1-1,TRBV25-1,.,.,TGTGCCAGTAGTCGGGCCGGGAGAAACACTGAAGCTTTCTTT,CASSRAGRNTEAFF
TRBJ2-3,TRBV6-1,TRBD2,.,TGTGCCAGCAGCCGACTAGCGGGAGGACCCGATACGCAGTATTTT,CASSRLAGGPDTQYF
TRBJ1-2,TRBV28,TRBD1,.,TGTGCCAGCAGTTTATGCCCAGGGGGGCACTATGGCTACACCTTC,CASSLCPGGHYGYTF
TRBJ2-7,TRBV9,TRBD1,.,TGTGCCAGCAGCGCCTCTGGGACAGCGGACGAGCAGTACTTC,CASSASGTADEQYF
TRBJ2-2,TRBV10-3,TRBD1,many,TGTGCCATCAGTCAGGACAGGGGGCATGCCGGGGAGCTGTTTTTT,CAISQDRGHAGELFF
TRBJ2-3,TRBV13,TRBD2,once,TGTGCCAGCAGCTTGACTAGCGGCCTCACAGATACGCAGTATTTT,CASSLTSGLTDTQYF
TRBJ2-1,TRBV5-6,TRBD1,.,TGTGCCAGCAGCCAGGGCCCGGGACAGGCGTACAATGAGCAGTTCTTC,CASSQGPGQAYNEQFF
TRBJ2-7,TRBV19,TRBD1,.,TGTGCCAGTACCTCTCGGACAGGCTCCTACGAGCAGTACTTC,CASTSRTGSYEQYF
TRBJ2-2,TRBV7-9,.,.,TGTGCCAGCAGCTTAGGGGCGTCCGGGGAGCTGTTTTTT,CASSLGASGELFF
TRBJ1-2,TRBV10-3,.,once,TGTGCCATCAGTCCCCCGAGGGCGGGGCGTGGCTACACCTTC,CAISPPRAGRGYTF
TRBJ2-1,TRBV5-6,TRBD2,.,TGTGCCAGCAGCTTGACTAGCGGGAAGGGTAGGAATGAGCAGTTCTTC,CASSLTSGKGRNEQFF
TRBJ1-2,TRBV10-3,.,.,TGTGCCATCAGTGAGTCGGTGCATCCTATTGCCTATGGCTACACCTTC,CAISESVHPIAYGYTF
TRBJ2-7,TRBV4-2,TRBD2,.,TGTGCCAGCAGCCATAACAAGGGACTAGCGGGAGAGGGCGAGCAGTACTTC,CASSHNKGLAGEGEQYF
TRBJ2-2,TRBV9,TRBD1,.,TGTGCCAGCAGTTGGACAGGTAGTCCCGGGGAGCTGTTTTTT,CASSWTGSPGELFF
TRBJ1-1,TRBV5-1,.,.,TGCGCCAGCAGCTTGGTTGGAGGGAACACTGAAGCTTTCTTT,CASSLVGGNTEAFF
TRBJ2-3,TRBV6-1,TRBD2,.,TGTGCCAGCAGTGAATTCGGGACTACCGCTGATACGCAGTATTTT,CASSEFGTTADTQYF
TRBJ1-4,TRBV28,.,.,TGTGCCAGCACCATGGGGGGTGAAGGGGCTAATGAAAAACTGTTTTTT,CASTMGGEGANEKLFF
TRBJ1-1,TRBV4-1,.,.,TGCGCCAGCAGCCAAGAGTACAATTCGAACACTGAAGCTTTCTTT,CASSQEYNSNTEAFF
TRBJ2-5,TRBV25-1,TRBD2,.,TGTGCCAGCAGTGAATTCAAGCGGGGGCAAGAGACCCAGTACTTC,CASSEFKRGQETQYF
TRBJ2-7,TRBV2,TRBD2,.,TGTGCCGGTACTAGCGCCAGCTCCTACGAGCAGTACTTC,CAGTSASSYEQYF
TRBJ1-1,TRBV6-5,TRBD1,.,TGTGCCAGCAGAACAACAGGGGGGAACACTGAAGCTTTCTTT,CASRTTGGNTEAFF
TRBJ1-2,TRBV4-3,.,few,TGCGCCAGCAGCCAAGTGGGAGAGGTCTATGGCTACACCTTC,CASSQVGEVYGYTF
TRBJ2-7,TRBV28,TRBD1,.,TGTGCCACTTACAGGACAGGGGGTCCCTACGAGCAGTACTTC,CATYRTGGPYEQYF
TRBJ1-1,TRBV10-1,.,.,TGCGCCAGCAGTGAGTTCAGGGGGAACACTGAAGCTTTCTTT,CASSEFRGNTEAFF
TRBJ2-1,TRBV28,TRBD2,.,TGTGCCAGCAGTTTTACTAGCGGGACCTTGGAGCAGTTCTTC,CASSFTSGTLEQFF
TRBJ2-2,TRBV7-9,TRBD1,.,TGTGCCAGCAGCTGGGCTCCGGGACAGGGTTCGAACACCGGGGAGCTGTTTTTT,CASSWAPGQGSNTGELFF
TRBJ2-7,TRBV12-2,.,.,TGTGCAAGTCGCCTACATCATGGGACTAGGTCCTACGAGCAGTACTTC,CASRLHHGTRSYEQYF
TRBJ2-7,TRBV4-1,TRBD1,once,TGCGCCAGCAGCCAGAACAACAGGGGGTCTCACGAGCAGTACTTC,CASSQNNRGSHEQYF
TRBJ2-6,TRBV9,TRBD2,.,TGTGCCAGCAGCTCGGGACTAGCGGTTGCTGGGGCCAACGTCCTGACTTTC,CASSSGLAVAGANVLTF
TRBJ2-7,TRBV27,.,.,TGTGCCAGCAGTTTAGTAGGGGGTGTCAACGAGCAGTACTTC,CASSLVGGVNEQYF
TRBJ2-7,TRBV5-1,.,.,TGCGCCAGCAAGTCAGGAGGGGAGCAGTACTTC,CASKSGGEQYF
TRBJ2-1,TRBV13,.,.,TGTGCCAGCAGCTTAGTAGGGAGCAACAATGAGCAGTTCTTC,CASSLVGSNNEQFF